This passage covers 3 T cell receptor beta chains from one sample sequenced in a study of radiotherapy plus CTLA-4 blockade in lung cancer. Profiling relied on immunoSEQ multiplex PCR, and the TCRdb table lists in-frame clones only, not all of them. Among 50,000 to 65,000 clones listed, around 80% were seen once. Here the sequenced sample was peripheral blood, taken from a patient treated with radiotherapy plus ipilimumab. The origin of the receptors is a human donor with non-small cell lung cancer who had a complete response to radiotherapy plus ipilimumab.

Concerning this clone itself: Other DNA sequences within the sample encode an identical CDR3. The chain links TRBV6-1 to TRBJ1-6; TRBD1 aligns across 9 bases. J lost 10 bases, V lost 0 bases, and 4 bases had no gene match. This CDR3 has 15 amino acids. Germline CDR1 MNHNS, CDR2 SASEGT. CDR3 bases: TGTGCCAGCAGTGAAGCAGGGACAGGGTCCTCACCCCTCCACTTT. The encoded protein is CASSEAGTGSSPLHF.

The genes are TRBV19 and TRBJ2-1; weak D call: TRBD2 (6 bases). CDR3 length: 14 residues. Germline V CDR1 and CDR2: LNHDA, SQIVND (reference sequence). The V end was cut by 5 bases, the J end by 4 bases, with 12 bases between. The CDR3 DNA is TGTGCCAGTAGTCCATGGGGGGATTACAATGAGCAGTTCTTC. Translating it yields CASSPWGDYNEQFF.

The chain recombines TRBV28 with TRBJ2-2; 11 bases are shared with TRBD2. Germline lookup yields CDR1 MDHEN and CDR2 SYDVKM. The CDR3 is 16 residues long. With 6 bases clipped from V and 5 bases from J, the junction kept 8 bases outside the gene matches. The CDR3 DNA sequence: TGTGCCAGCAGCTTCCTCACTAGCGGGAGAACCGGGGAGCTGTTTTTT. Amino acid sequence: CASSFLTSGRTGELFF.